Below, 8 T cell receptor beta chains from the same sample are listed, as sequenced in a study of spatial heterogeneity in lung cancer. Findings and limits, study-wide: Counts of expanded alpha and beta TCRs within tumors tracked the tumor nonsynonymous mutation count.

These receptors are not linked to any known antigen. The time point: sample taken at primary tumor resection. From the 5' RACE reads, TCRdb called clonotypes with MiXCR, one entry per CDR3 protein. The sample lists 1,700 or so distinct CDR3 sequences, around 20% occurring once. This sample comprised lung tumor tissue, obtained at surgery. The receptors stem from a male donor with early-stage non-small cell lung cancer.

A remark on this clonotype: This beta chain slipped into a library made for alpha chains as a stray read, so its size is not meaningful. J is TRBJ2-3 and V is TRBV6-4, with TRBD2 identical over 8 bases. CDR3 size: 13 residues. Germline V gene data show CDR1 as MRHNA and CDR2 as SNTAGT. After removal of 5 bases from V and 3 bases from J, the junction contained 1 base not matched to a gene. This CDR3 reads CASSSGSTDTQYF. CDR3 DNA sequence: TGTGCCAGCAGTAGCGGGAGTACAGATACGCAGTATTTT.

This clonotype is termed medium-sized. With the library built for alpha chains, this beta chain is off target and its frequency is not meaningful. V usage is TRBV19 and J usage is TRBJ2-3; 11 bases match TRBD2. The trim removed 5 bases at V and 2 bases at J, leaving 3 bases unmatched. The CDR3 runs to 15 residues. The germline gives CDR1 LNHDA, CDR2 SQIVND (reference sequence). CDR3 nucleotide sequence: TGTGCCAGTAGTGGGACTAGCGGCCACACAGATACGCAGTATTTT. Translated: CASSGTSGHTDTQYF. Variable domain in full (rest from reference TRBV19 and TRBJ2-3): DGGITQSPKYLFRKEGQNVTLSCEQNLNHDAMYWYRQDPGQGLRLIYYSQIVNDFQKGDIAEGYSVSREKKESFPLTVTSAQKNPTAFYLCASSGTSGHTDTQYFGPGTRLTVL.

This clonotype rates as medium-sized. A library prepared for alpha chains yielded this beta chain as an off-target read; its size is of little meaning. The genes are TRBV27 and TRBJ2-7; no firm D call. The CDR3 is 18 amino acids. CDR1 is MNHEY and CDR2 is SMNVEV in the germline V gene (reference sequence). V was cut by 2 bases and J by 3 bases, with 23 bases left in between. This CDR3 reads CASSLPDVLGGRYYEQYF. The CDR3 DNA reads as TGTGCCAGCAGTTTACCAGACGTTTTAGGTGGGCGCTACTACGAGCAGTACTTC.

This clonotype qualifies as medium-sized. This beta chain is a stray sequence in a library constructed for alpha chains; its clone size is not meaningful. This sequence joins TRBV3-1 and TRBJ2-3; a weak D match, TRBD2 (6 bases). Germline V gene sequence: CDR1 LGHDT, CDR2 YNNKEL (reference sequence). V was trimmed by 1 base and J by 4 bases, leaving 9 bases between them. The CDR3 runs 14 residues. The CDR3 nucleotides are TGTGCCAGCAGCCAAGGGGGAGGAGCAGATACGCAGTATTTT. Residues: CASSQGGGADTQYF.

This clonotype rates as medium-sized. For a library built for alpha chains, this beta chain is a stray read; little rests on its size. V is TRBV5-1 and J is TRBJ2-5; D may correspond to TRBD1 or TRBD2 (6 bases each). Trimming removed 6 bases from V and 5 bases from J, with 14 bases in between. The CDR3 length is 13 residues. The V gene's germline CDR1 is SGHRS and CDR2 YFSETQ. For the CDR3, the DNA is TGCGCCAGCAACCCGGGGGCAGGGGAGACCCAGTACTTC. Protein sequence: CASNPGAGETQYF.

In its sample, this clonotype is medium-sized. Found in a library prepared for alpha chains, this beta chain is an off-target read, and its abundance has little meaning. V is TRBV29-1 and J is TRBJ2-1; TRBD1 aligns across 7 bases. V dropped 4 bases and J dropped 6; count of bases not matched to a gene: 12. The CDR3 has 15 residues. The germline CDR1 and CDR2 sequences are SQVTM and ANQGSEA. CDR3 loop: CSVGLLGRGTNEQFF. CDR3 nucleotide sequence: TGCAGCGTTGGCCTTCTGGGCAGGGGGACCAATGAGCAGTTCTTC.

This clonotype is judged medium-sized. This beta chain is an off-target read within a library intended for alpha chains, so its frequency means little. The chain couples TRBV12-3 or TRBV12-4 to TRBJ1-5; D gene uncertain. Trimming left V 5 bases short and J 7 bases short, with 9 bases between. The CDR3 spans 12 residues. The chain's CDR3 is CASSPSEQPQHF. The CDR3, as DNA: TGTGCCAGCAGTCCTAGCGAACAGCCCCAGCATTTT.

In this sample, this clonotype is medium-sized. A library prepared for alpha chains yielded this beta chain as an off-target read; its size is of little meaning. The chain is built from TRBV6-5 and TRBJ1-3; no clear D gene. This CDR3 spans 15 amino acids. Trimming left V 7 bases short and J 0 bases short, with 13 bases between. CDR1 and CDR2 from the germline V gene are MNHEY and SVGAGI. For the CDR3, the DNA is TGTGCCAGCACCCCTGGGCCCCTCTCTGGAAACACCATATATTTT. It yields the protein CASTPGPLSGNTIYF.